What follows is one T cell receptor beta chain and its context. Its specificity is unknown. The DNA input per sorted-subset replicate PCR was around 200 ng, corresponding to some 30,000 T cell genomes. The method was immunoSEQ multiplex PCR; TCRdb's version includes in-frame clones alone and lacks a portion of them. Here the sample spans hundreds of thousands of clones, approximately 96% being singletons. CD45RO-negative CD8 cells positively selected for CCR7 made up the naive population, which excluded terminally differentiated effector memory CD45RA+ cells. The sample originates from a study of shared clonotypes between healthy human individuals. Findings of the study overall: With a few donors compared, 4% to 5% of naive CD4 clonotypes were shared.

The germline V gene has CDR1 LNHNV and CDR2 YYDKDF (reference sequence). The CDR3 contains 15 residues. V dropped 4 bases and J dropped 2 bases, with 12 bases sitting between them. The sequenced sample was naive CD8+ T cells sorted from blood. This rearrangement joins TRBV15 to TRBJ2-1, with D possibly being TRBD2 (6 bases). This receptor was taken from a woman in her thirties in good health. CDR3 nucleotides: TGTGCCACCAGCAAAAAAGCGGGCACCTACAATGAGCAGTTCTTC. Protein: CATSKKAGTYNEQFF.